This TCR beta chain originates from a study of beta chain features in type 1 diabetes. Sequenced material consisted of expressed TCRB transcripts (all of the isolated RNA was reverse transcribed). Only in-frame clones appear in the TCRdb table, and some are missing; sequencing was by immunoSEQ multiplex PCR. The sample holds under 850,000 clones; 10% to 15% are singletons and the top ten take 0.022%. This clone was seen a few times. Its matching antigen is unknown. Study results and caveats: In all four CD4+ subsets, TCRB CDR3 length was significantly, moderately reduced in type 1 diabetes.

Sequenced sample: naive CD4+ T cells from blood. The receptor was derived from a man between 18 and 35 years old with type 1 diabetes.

CDR3 amino acids: CASSEPGLANTGELFF. The CDR3 bases are TGTGCCAGCAGTGAACCGGGACTAGCCAACACCGGGGAGCTGTTTTTT. The V call is TRBV25-1, the J call TRBJ2-2; 9 nucleotides line up with TRBD2. Germline CDR1 MGHDK, CDR2 SYGVNS. This CDR3 has 16 residues. The junction had 3 bases not matched to a gene; V was cut back by 2 bases and J by 2 bases.